The next 12 T cell receptor beta chains were all read from a single sample in a study of T cell responses to AZD1222 COVID-19 vaccine (dated by TCRdb to about 2021). The sample's time point, from its label and the paper: baseline before first vaccination. The method was the immunoSEQ multiplex PCR assay. TCRdb mirrors the immuneACCESS table, restricted to in-frame sequences. Some clones are absent from its copies; in checked studies, under half trace to an unresolved V gene, and the reason for the others is unknown. This sample is represented by approximately 100,000 clones; 87% of them were singletons. More than 10% of the sample lies in the top ten. Sequences were derived from peripheral blood, sampled on day 0 of AZD1222 vaccination. These receptors all come from an adult in good health.

Points on this clone: At the DNA level, this CDR3 is encoded by other sequences in the same sample as well. This chain joins TRBV6-5 and TRBJ1-5, with D possibly matching TRBD1 (5 bases). V lost 5 bases to trimming and J lost 4 bases, with 9 bases between them. Germline loops: CDR1 MNHEY, CDR2 SVGAGI. The CDR3 runs to 13 residues. The CDR3 sequence is CASSRGINQPQHF. The CDR3 DNA follows: TGTGCCAGCAGTCGGGGGATTAATCAGCCCCAGCATTTT.

The J gene is TRBJ2-1, the V gene TRBV5-1; 9 nucleotides align to TRBD2. The V gene's germline CDR1 is SGHRS and CDR2 YFSETQ. CDR3 length: 15 residues. J lost 7 bases, V lost 0 bases, and 5 bases had no gene match. CDR3 DNA sequence: TGCGCCAGCAGCTTGGGACTAGCGGCGGTGAATGAGCAGTTCTTC. This gives the protein CASSLGLAAVNEQFF.

The genes are TRBV6-1 and TRBJ1-2; D is perhaps TRBD1 (6 bases). The V gene lost 1 base and the J gene lost 7 bases, with 10 bases spanning the gap. Germline CDR1 is MNHNS and CDR2 is SASEGT. The CDR3 is made up of 13 amino acids. The CDR3 bases are TGTGCCAGCAGTGAAGTCACAGGGTTTGGCTACACCTTC. As protein: CASSEVTGFGYTF.

The chain carries TRBV28 and TRBJ1-1, with D possibly being TRBD1 (6 bases). The CDR3 sequence is 13 residues long. Germline V gives CDR1 MDHEN, CDR2 SYDVKM. V was shortened by 8 bases and J by 11 bases, with 21 bases between the two germline ends. The CDR3 is CASLEFKGGAAFF. As DNA, the CDR3 is TGTGCCAGCTTGGAGTTTAAGGGGGGGGCGGCTTTCTTT. The full variable domain, in which reference TRBV28 and TRBJ1-1 provide the parts outside the CDR3, is DVKVTQSSRYLVKRTGEKVFLECVQDMDHENMFWYRQDPGLGLRLIYFSYDVKMKEKGDIPEGYSVSREKKERFSLILESASTNQTSMYLCASLEFKGGAAFFGQGTRLTVV.

This clone was picked up a small number of times. The V gene is TRBV11-2, the J gene TRBJ2-7; no definite D call. Trimming pared 0 bases from V and 6 bases from J, leaving 9 bases between. Germline V CDR1 and CDR2: SGHAT, FQNNGV. CDR3 length: 13 amino acids. As DNA, the CDR3 is TGTGCCAGCAGCTTAGAGGCTACTGGCGAGCAGTACTTC. Translating it yields CASSLEATGEQYF. Variable domain in full (rest from reference TRBV11-2 and TRBJ2-7): EAGVAQSPRYKIIEKRQSVAFWCNPISGHATLYWYQQILGQGPKLLIQFQNNGVVDDSQLPKDRFSAERLKGVDSTLKIQPAKLEDSAVYLCASSLEATGEQYFGPGTRLTVT.

This chain's CDR3 is CASSASGTHGTEAFF. CDR3 DNA sequence: TGTGCCAGCAGCGCGTCCGGGACTCACGGCACTGAAGCTTTCTTT. The V and J genes are TRBV9 and TRBJ1-1, with D tentatively TRBD1 (5 bases). The CDR3 runs 15 residues. Trimming left V 3 bases short and J 4 bases short, with 16 bases between. From germline, CDR1 is SGDLS and CDR2 YYNGEE.

V gene TRBV20-1 combines with J gene TRBJ2-1; D gene unclear. Germline lookup yields CDR1 DFQATT and CDR2 SNEGSKA (reference sequence). The CDR3 consists of 11 residues. V was cut by 0 bases and J by 9 bases, with 6 bases left in between. CDR3 nucleotide sequence: TGCAGTGCTAGAGAGAGCGTTGAGCAGTTCTTC. Protein: CSARESVEQFF.

The genes are TRBV19 and TRBJ2-7, with D uncertain. The CDR3 totals 13 residues. Trimming cost V 3 bases and J 6 bases, with 12 bases left between them. Germline V lookup: CDR1 LNHDA, CDR2 SQIVND (reference sequence). CDR3 DNA: TGTGCCAGTAGTATCCGGGTTTTCGGCGAGCAGTACTTC. Amino acid sequence: CASSIRVFGEQYF. Full variable domain (rest looked up from reference TRBV19 and TRBJ2-7): DGGITQSPKYLFRKEGQNVTLSCEQNLNHDAMYWYRQDPGQGLRLIYYSQIVNDFQKGDIAEGYSVSREKKESFPLTVTSAQKNPTAFYLCASSIRVFGEQYFGPGTRLTVT.

The chain combines TRBV7-9 with TRBJ1-6; the D gene is possibly TRBD1 (6 bases). CDR3 length: 17 residues. Germline V gene lookup returns CDR1 SEHNR and CDR2 FQNEAQ (reference sequence). The V end lost 2 bases, the J end lost 10 bases, and 21 bases lay between the germline ends. The CDR3 reads CASSLSLNRAGKSPLHF. The CDR3 nucleotides are TGTGCCAGCAGCTTAAGCCTTAACAGGGCCGGGAAATCACCCCTCCACTTT.

The chain has TRBV7-2 and TRBJ2-1; TRBD2 matches 11 bases. Trimming at V came to 4 bases and at J to 3 bases, leaving 5 bases not matched to a gene. The CDR3 consists of 16 residues. Germline CDR1 and CDR2: SGHTA and FQGNSA. The CDR3 protein is CASSSGTSGYYNEQFF. CDR3 DNA sequence: TGTGCCAGCAGCTCCGGGACTAGCGGATACTACAATGAGCAGTTCTTC.

The chain uses TRBV29-1 and TRBJ2-7; 15 bases are a match to TRBD2. Germline CDR1 SQVTM, CDR2 ANQGSEA. Trimming took 3 bases from V and 6 from J; bases not matched to a gene: 3. The CDR3 loop spans 14 amino acids. Written as DNA, the CDR3 is TGCAGCGTTGAGACGGGACTAGCGGGAGGCGAGCAGTACTTC. Protein product: CSVETGLAGGEQYF.

The chain uses TRBV2 and TRBJ1-1; D remains unclear. CDR1 is SNHLY, CDR2 FYNNEI, per germline. Trimming took off 8 bases at V and 11 bases at J, with 15 bases between the two ends. The CDR3 consists of 11 residues. The CDR3 nucleotides are TGTGCCAGCGGAAAAGAGTTTGAGGCTTTCTTT. Encoded protein: CASGKEFEAFF.